This T cell receptor (beta chain) was sequenced during a study of blood T cell repertoires in COVID-19 (dated by TCRdb to 2018 to 2020). For context, the study as a whole: Samples from collaborators originated in the United States, Italy and Spain and spanned both the acute and convalescent phases of COVID-19. Sample metadata almost always included a de-identified subject ID, COVID-19 status, age in years and sex. The dataset comprised deeply sampled blood TCRbeta repertoires from subjects exposed to, actively infected with, or recovered from COVID-19. The repertoires were released in a freely available public database intended as a resource for research on the immune response to SARS-CoV-2. The samples were drawn from two sources: the first 160 participants of the ongoing ImmuneRACE study, and fewer than 1,500 subjects contributed by 6 global collaborators. The material from the prospective study consisted of cDNA or gDNA derived from T cells, B-cell-depleted T cells, or PBMCs. HLA class I and class II types, where available, came from metadata supplied by the sample provider rather than from assay-based typing.

Enrolling through a virtual design, the prospective study's participants ranged in age from roughly 18 to 95 years and lived across roughly 23 United States geographic areas. In the prospective study, cohorts were assigned on the basis of participant-reported clinical history obtained from a screening survey and a study questionnaire. Each participant in the prospective study had whole blood, serum and a nasopharyngeal or oropharyngeal swab collected by mobile phlebotomists. Over a roughly 2-month period, participants in the prospective study had the option of providing additional blood draws and questionnaires. Blood samples from the prospective study were shipped frozen or at room temperature prior to DNA extraction. The immunoSEQ Assay, a bias-controlled multiplex PCR, was used to amplify TCRbeta CDR3 regions from genomic DNA. Per the source publication's procedure: The number of nucleated cells in each sample was estimated by amplification of reference gene primers within the assay. Sequence reads were collapsed and filtered to measure the absolute abundance of every unique TCRbeta CDR3 rearrangement. For each sample, productive Simpson clonality was calculated by taking the square root of Simpson's diversity index across productive rearrangements. TCRdb mirrors the immuneACCESS table, restricted to in-frame sequences. Some clones are absent from its copies; in checked studies, under half trace to an unresolved V gene, and the reason for the others is unknown. The D gene and trimming were derived from the DNA, and the V and J assignments and clone size from that table. This sample is represented by over 200,000 clones; 90% to 95% of them were singletons. The ten largest clones take up around 1.3% of the sample.

About this clone itself: Its recognized antigen is unknown. No base qualities exist here, and no much larger clone lies one base off it.

Paper-wide results and their limitations: How much clinical and demographic metadata was included differed by source and by participant, and the metadata was provided uncurated.

Sample: PBMCs or T cells enriched from blood (not recorded which). The receptor's source is a human donor in a cohort exposed to, infected with or recovered from COVID-19 (not recorded which). The donor label of this sample is uncertain.

CDR3 loop: CASSPRGSDTEAFF. The nucleotides are TGCGCCAGCAGCCCCCGGGGGAGTGACACTGAAGCTTTCTTT. This receptor chain uses TRBV5-1 and TRBJ1-1; a tentative D match to TRBD1 spans 5 bases. Relative to germline, V is 4 bases shorter and J is 3 bases shorter, with 13 bases between their ends. The CDR3 numbers 14 residues from cysteine through phenylalanine. The only DNA kept is the CDR3, 42 bases in frame from the first base. Based on the germline V gene, the CDR1 and CDR2 sequences are SGHRS and YFSETQ.